Sequencing of this T cell receptor beta chain was carried out in a study of cytomegalovirus exposure and HLA in healthy donors (dated by TCRdb to about 2017). Context from the whole study: An earlier analysis of some 600 of the donors reported approximately 280 Gb of sequence data and around 100 million unique TCR beta sequences obtained from 180 million or so T cells. Rather than drawing on any new phenotypic data, the later analysis identified candidate immune exposures from TCR beta sequences and the way those sequences occurred across donors. Every repertoire in the discovery cohort had been generated on one and the same sequencing platform. The T cell repertoires of 670 or so subjects were profiled by immunosequencing and related to cytomegalovirus serostatus. A later analysis re-examined previously published TCR beta repertoires from about 670 donors and added high-resolution HLA genotyping to investigate patterns of TCR occurrence. The aim of the study was to test whether cataloging public T cell receptors could identify signatures of past pathogen exposure. An earlier analysis of around 580 of the donors used high-throughput TCR beta sequencing to judge whether each TCR beta V gene segment behaved as functional or pseudogenic. Roughly 300 gigabases of sequencing data and around 80 million unique TCR sequences made up an early release that covered approximately 620 HLA-typed donors. The number of typed donors differed by locus: roughly 629-630 for A, B, C, DRB1 and DQB1; 500 to 550 for DQA1; approximately 610 for DPA1; and about 470 for DPB1. Both class I and class II loci were covered by HLA typing, at four-digit resolution. A later genetic analysis took genome-wide SNP genotypes for about 65% of the 666 donors and used that subset as a discovery cohort. Across some 400 genotyped donors of the cohort, an average of about 240,000 unique TCR beta nucleotide sequences per donor were sequenced, and roughly 17% of those sequences were non-productive. Roughly 5 DR-DQ haplotypes were treated as single units for association and clustering because of strong linkage in the cohort. The genetic ancestry cluster associated with self-reported Caucasian donors included 81% of the approximately 430 genotyped donors. In addition to the first cohort of 650 to 800 subjects, a separate validation cohort of approximately 130 different subjects was used. To predict cytomegalovirus infection status, the study combined high-throughput TCR immunosequencing, statistical association of individual TCRs with disease status, and machine learning. Donor age, sex, ethnicity and CMV serostatus were compiled alongside the repertoire data. Broader findings and caveats from the paper: An earlier analysis of approximately 500 of the donors showed that most TCR beta V segments appeared in productive rearrangements either about 90% or about 30% of the time, which broadly matched IMGT annotations. An association between a missense DCLRE1C variant and V-gene and J-gene trimming of TCR beta chains was found in a later genetic analysis and replicated in an independent cohort. Because HLA typing was missing for some donors at each locus, association tests included only the typed subset. The earlier analysis of 587 of the donors excluded about 16 rarely observed V segments, including chromosome 9 orphons, because counts were too low. Specific HLA alleles were associated with 15,000 to 20,000 TCR beta sequences at a false discovery rate of 0.05 in a later analysis. In vitro tests confirmed that a few of the cytomegalovirus-associated TCR beta chains recognize cytomegalovirus antigens. The authors suggested that the approach could potentially be extended to other disease states and immunological phenotypes. When HLA alleles, especially DR and DQ, strongly co-occurred, attributing TCR associations to individual alleles was difficult. This cohort had only TCR beta chains sequenced, and the lack of alpha or paired-chain data limited which features could be detected. The presence/absence analyses assumed that sequencing depth was roughly uniform across donors, and that assumption may not be true. Immune exposure information for the cohort was limited to CMV serostatus. In a later genetic analysis, fewer N-insertions in productive TCRs were reported among donors in an Asian-associated ancestry cluster than the roughly 700-donor mean. According to a later analysis, TCR association rates differed among HLA loci, with DRB1 alleles showing the most associated TCRs and HLA-C alleles showing the fewest. Cytomegalovirus status was reported to be diagnosed by the classifier with high specificity and sensitivity in both the original and validation cohorts. Correlated functional status among segregating V segments might reflect linkage disequilibrium, but an unknown experimental factor could not be ruled out. A cluster of highly shared sequence variants was judged likely to represent a technical artifact of the sequencing pipeline. While some public TCRs were present in many individuals, most TCR sequences turned up only very rarely across donors. In a later analysis, several top co-occurrence clusters were reported to appear linked to parvovirus B19, influenza, CMV and Epstein-Barr virus. In the study, some 180 TCR beta chains were listed as associated with cytomegalovirus. In a later analysis, HLA-associated TCR beta chains were found to be more clonally expanded and to have lower generation probabilities than equally common non-associated chains. A later analysis found that most CMV-associated TCR beta chains appeared HLA-restricted, with HLA associations seemingly driven largely by CMV exposure. Because the 87-base-pair reads could not distinguish some IMGT-functional V segments, including TRBV6-2 and TRBV6-3, those segments were excluded. A further reported finding was that TCR beta sequences accurately predicted the HLA-A and HLA-B alleles for most subjects in the first cohort.

This clone was observed a handful of times. What antigen it recognizes has not been identified. No per-base quality is available; no much larger clone lies one base away. The CDR3 goes from the cysteine to the phenylalanine over 15 residues. The CDR3 DNA has 45 bases and is translated from base 1. After removal of 6 bases from V and 6 bases from J, the junction retains 12 bases not matched to a gene. For CDR1 and CDR2, the germline V gene lists SGHRS and YFSETQ. The method was the immunoSEQ multiplex PCR assay. For the multiplex PCR, a mixture combining 60 forward primers for TCR Vbeta segments and 13 reverse primers for TCR Jbeta segments was used. The CDR3 region of rearranged TCR beta genes was amplified from genomic DNA by a multiplex PCR assay. On the Illumina HiSeq System, the amplified TCR beta libraries were sequenced as 87-base-pair reads. On the study's bioinformatics: In a later analysis, tens of millions of unique TCR beta chains were counted across the roughly 610 repertoires, and some 10 million of these chains were shared by at least two donors. To remove PCR and sequencing errors, raw reads were error-corrected and collapsed into unique sequences using a nearest-neighbor algorithm that merged closely related sequences. Alignment of CDR3 sequences to IMGT reference sequences was used to assign V, D and J gene segments. For a sequence to be retained, at least a six-nucleotide match to both a V gene segment and a J gene segment was required. A rearrangement was called productive if the CDR3 had no stop codons and remained in frame with V and J, and every other rearrangement was called non-productive. Following IMGT convention, CDR3 was defined as the stretch from the second conserved V-encoded cysteine up to the conserved J-encoded phenylalanine. The earlier analysis of about 530 of the donors excluded any sequence lacking an unambiguous match to a single V gene segment. In an earlier analysis of roughly 500 of the donors, V segments were called functional above 56.7% productive rearrangements and were called segregating when the between-donor standard deviation exceeded 5%. A statistical classification framework was developed to diagnose cytomegalovirus status using the catalog of TCR beta chain sequences. In a later analysis, TCR nucleotide sequences were compared against IMGT/GENE-DB human TR gene sequences so that V and J genes could be assigned. Using the TCRdist pipeline, a later analysis assigned CDR3 sequences along with most-parsimonious VDJ recombination scenarios. In a later analysis, each TCR beta chain was defined by its CDR3 amino acid sequence together with its V-gene family, and reads without a unique V-gene family were excluded. A later analysis removed 550 to 700 highly shared, low-generation-probability nucleotide sequences to deal with suspected cross-contamination and a sequencing artifact. In a later analysis, a clonal expansion index was calculated for each public chain from normalized within-repertoire ranks of inferred template counts. In a later analysis, generation probabilities were computed using a VDJ recombination model fitted to out-of-frame rearrangements, and the results were checked against IGoR. In a later analysis, TCR-TCR, TCR-HLA and TCR-CMV co-occurrence was scored with hypergeometric tests, and a repertoire-size bias correction was applied to TCR pairs. To estimate false discovery rates, a later analysis permuted the HLA or CMV assignments 20 times. In a later analysis, co-occurring TCRs were grouped using DBSCAN, with TCRdist sequence similarity added in when clustering inside HLA-allele-positive subsets. Repertoires with fewer than 30,000 or more than 120,000 public chains were left out of co-occurrence clustering, as were about five repertoires with anomalous nucleotide sharing. Drawn from immuneACCESS, this table holds only the in-frame rearrangements with V and J called that TCRdb kept. Clones are partly lost; checked studies trace under half to an unresolved V gene and leave the rest unexplained. For V, J and clone size, that table is used; D and trimming come from the DNA. This sample has around 97,000 clones in its table, and around 9.6% of those were observed once. The ten most abundant clones make up 4.5% to 6.5% of the sample.

In total, over 600 healthy bone marrow donors made up the cohort. At the time of sampling, every cohort member was nominally healthy, though immune exposures that went unrecorded were likely present. The donor was CMV seropositive and was included in the group of 300 or so seropositive cohort members. Each donor provided a peripheral blood sample, and peripheral blood mononuclear cells were used for TCR beta sequencing. Genomic DNA extraction from the blood cell samples was performed with the Qiagen DNeasy Blood Extraction Kit. Sequenced sample: PBMCs. Recombination linked TRBV5-1 to TRBJ2-7; 10 of the junction bases match TRBD2. This receptor was identified in a man aged 45-65 years in good health and CMV-seropositive. The DNA reads as follows: TGCGCCAGCAAACTGAAAGCGGGAGGGCAGGGCGAGCAGTACTTC. The resulting protein is CASKLKAGGQGEQYF.